This TCR beta chain was documented in a study of T cells in Graves' hyperthyroidism and ophthalmopathy (dated by TCRdb to the late 2010s). Regarding the research as a whole: Peripheral blood samples were taken at initial diagnosis, before any treatment was given. A discovery cohort of about 96 patients, roughly 40 with Graves' ophthalmopathy and approximately 55 with stable Graves' hyperthyroidism, was used to find distinguishing TCR V-J signatures. Whether ophthalmopathy could be predicted prospectively was tested in an independent validation cohort made up of some 20 hyperthyroidism patients plus 17 patients who later progressed to ophthalmopathy. For training and testing, the 100 or so patients in the discovery cohort were randomly divided in a 7:3 ratio. In about six Graves' hyperthyroidism patients, the study also compared T-cell repertoires from thyroid tissue with T-cell repertoires from blood. After blood sampling, hyperthyroidism patients were treated with methimazole at a starting dose of 30 mg daily, and ophthalmopathy patients were treated with high-dose intravenous methylprednisolone. The paper describes TCR Vbeta CDR3 sequencing of 120 to 150 peripheral blood samples, made up of 43 ophthalmopathy patients, 70 to 75 hyperthyroidism patients and 17 progressor patients. Overall results and qualifications from the work: Sample size was not statistically predetermined, and investigators were not blinded to group allocation. Blood samples also contained most of the expanded thyroid clonotypes (frequency above 0.001), which suggests that blood repertoires may reflect thyroid immune responses. In validation, the model predicted progression to ophthalmopathy with about 71% sensitivity and approximately 78% specificity, a median of about 6.7 months before onset. A 13 V-J signature model separated ophthalmopathy from stable hyperthyroidism, with approximately 86% sensitivity and 81% to 83% specificity in cross-validation and 80%/75% in testing.

The TCR beta CDR3 regions were amplified from RNA transcripts. A first-round RT-PCR of the TCR CDR3 used the HTBI primer set with the Qiagen OneStep RT-PCR kit. A second multiplex PCR round built the libraries, followed by size selection and purification. The libraries were sequenced on an Illumina HiSeq2000 using paired-end 100 bp reads. The source study handled its data this way. SOAPnuke was used to process the raw data, with reads discarded if the reads contained adapters or uncalled bases, had a mean Phred below 15, or lacked an exact constant-primer or identifier match. COPE v1.2.5 was used to merge the high-quality paired reads, and each unique nucleotide sequence was defined as a clonotype. MiTCR v1.1 was used to align clonotypes to the IMGT TRBV, TRBD and TRBJ reference segments. The analysis was restricted to V-J combinations with a frequency above 0.0001, which together covered 98% to 99.2% of the repertoires. A TCS score was defined as the ratio between F50 (clonal expansion) and ExV (chaos), using BLOSUM62-based TCRdist between CDR3 peptides within each V-J. Welch's t-statistics and random forest reduced 500 to 650 V-J features to 13, which were used in a naive Bayes classifier (R e1071). The Morisita-Horn index was used to measure how similar the thyroid and blood repertoires were. TCRdb trimmed the raw reads at Q25, called clones with MiXCR and kept productive beta chains. Entries that share a CDR3 protein sequence are merged under the most common genes and DNA. Here the V and J calls rest on TCRdb's processing, not on the authors' analysis. For this sample the table gives about 760,000 distinct CDR3 sequences, of which approximately 36% were detected only once. The biggest ten clones account for roughly 30% of the sample.

Trimming at the junction amounts to 5 bases on V and 2 bases on J, and the germline ends lie 12 bases apart. Based on the germline V gene, the CDR1 and CDR2 sequences are LGHNA and YSLEER. The CDR3 spans 15 residues, from the cysteine through the phenylalanine. The sequence is cut down to CDR3 DNA, 45 bases in frame from base 1. Stable Graves' hyperthyroidism was defined as no progression to ophthalmopathy during 18 months of follow-up. Hyperthyroidism patients were newly diagnosed, had a disease duration of under 2 months, and were aged 18 to 65 years. Any patient with an uncontrolled infection, another autoimmune disease, pregnancy or lactation was excluded. Clinical symptoms, serum thyroxine and TRAb, thyroid ultrasound, and orbital computed tomography formed the basis for the diagnoses. PBMCs were isolated from approximately 10 ml of fresh peripheral blood by Ficoll-Paque density gradient centrifugation. Total RNA was extracted with Trizol reagent, and quality was checked on an Agilent 2100 Bioanalyzer.

To note about this clonotype: The antigen it recognizes is unknown. Per-base quality was not reported, and no clone a single base away is much larger than it.

In this chain, TRBV4-3 is recombined with TRBJ2-2, with the D gene possibly TRBD1 or TRBD2, each one fitting 5 bases. This clonotype was sampled from a middle-aged woman with Graves' hyperthyroidism. Source material: blood. The base sequence is TGCGCCAGCAGCTCCGATGGGGGTAACACCGGGGAGCTGTTTTTT. Translation gives CASSSDGGNTGELFF.